Listed here are 32 T cell receptor beta chains from one sample, sequenced in a study of siplizumab effects on memory and regulatory T cells. Sequencing was performed with immunoSEQ multiplex PCR; in TCRdb, only in-frame clones are kept and a portion is missing. The sample lists some 100,000 clones; roughly 93% were seen once. Sequencing input: CD8+ T cells sorted from blood. These receptor sequences come from a human donor in good health.

This chain links TRBV29-1 with TRBJ2-1, with 8 bases that match TRBD1. After removal of 3 bases from V and 2 bases from J, the junction contained 6 bases not matched to a gene. CDR3 length equals 15 residues. The germline V gene has CDR1 SQVTM and CDR2 ANQGSEA. The CDR3 nucleotides read TGCAGCGTTGACGGTACAGGGGGTGCCTACAATGAGCAGTTCTTC. Encoded protein: CSVDGTGGAYNEQFF.

This rearrangement joins TRBV6-4 to TRBJ2-3; tentatively, D is TRBD2 (5 bases). CDR3 length: 15 residues. The V end lost 3 bases, the J end lost 2 bases, and 12 bases lay between the germline ends. CDR1 and CDR2 from the germline V gene are MRHNA and SNTAGT. The CDR3 here is CASSELALPTDTQYF. CDR3 DNA: TGTGCCAGCAGTGAATTAGCGCTACCCACAGATACGCAGTATTTT.

The chain couples TRBV25-1 to TRBJ2-7; D unresolved. This CDR3 is 12 amino acids long. Germline loops: CDR1 MGHDK, CDR2 SYGVNS. Deletions cut 6 bases from V and 5 bases from J, with 11 bases between. Here the CDR3 DNA reads TGTGCCAGCAGAAGTAAGGCCGACGAGCAGTACTTC. Translation: CASRSKADEQYF.

The gene calls are TRBV11-2 and TRBJ1-6, with 11 bases fitting TRBD1. The germline gives CDR1 SGHAT, CDR2 FQNNGV. J was trimmed by 6 bases and V by 5 bases; bases with no gene match: 15. The CDR3 runs 19 residues. The CDR3 is CASSLTPGGTGGINSPLHF. The CDR3 nucleotides are TGTGCCAGCAGCCTAACCCCCGGGGGGACAGGGGGTATTAATTCACCCCTCCACTTT.

The V call is TRBV6-4, the J call TRBJ1-6; D ambiguous. The V end was cut by 2 bases, the J end by 10 bases, with 9 bases between. Germline V gene data show CDR1 as MRHNA and CDR2 as SNTAGT. CDR3 length: 13 residues. CDR3 sequence (DNA): TGTGCCAGCAGTGACGGAGGGCAGTCACCCCTCCACTTT. Residues: CASSDGGQSPLHF.

V gene TRBV27 combines with J gene TRBJ1-1; D not certain. The CDR3 is 13 residues long. With 0 bases removed from V and 1 base from J, the gap between germline ends came to 3 bases. CDR1 MNHEY and CDR2 SMNVEV come from the germline V gene (reference sequence). The CDR3 sequence is CASSLSKNTEAFF. The CDR3 region has the DNA TGTGCCAGCAGTTTATCGAAGAACACTGAAGCTTTCTTT.

The chain combines TRBV2 with TRBJ2-7; 10 nucleotides line up with TRBD2. Losses at the gene ends were 6 bases for V and 4 bases for J; bases not matched to a gene: 6. This CDR3 comprises 14 residues. Germline V lookup: CDR1 SNHLY, CDR2 FYNNEI. The CDR3 is CASRDLAGEYEQYF. The CDR3, as DNA: TGTGCCAGCAGGGATCTAGCGGGGGAATACGAGCAGTACTTC.

This rearrangement joins TRBV4-1 to TRBJ2-5; 9 bases agree with TRBD1. The germline gives CDR1 MGHRA, CDR2 YSYEKL. The length of the CDR3 is 16 residues. V dropped 1 base and J dropped 5; count of bases not matched to a gene: 8. The DNA for the CDR3 is TGCGCCAGCAGCCAAGCAGGGACAGGGCTTGGGGAGACCCAGTACTTC. It yields the protein CASSQAGTGLGETQYF.

The chain carries TRBV19 and TRBJ2-1; TRBD2 matches 9 bases. The CDR3 covers 15 residues. The junction had 10 bases not matched to a gene; V was cut back by 3 bases and J by 10 bases. Germline assignment: CDR1 LNHDA and CDR2 SQIVND (reference sequence). The CDR3 here is CASSILPSGNHEQFF. CDR3 in DNA: TGTGCCAGTAGTATTCTTCCTAGCGGGAATCACGAGCAGTTCTTC.

J is TRBJ2-5 and V is TRBV13; 7 bases agree with TRBD2. CDR3 length: 11 residues. Unmatched junction bases numbered 1, after V lost 10 bases and J lost 2 bases. Germline V gene lookup returns CDR1 PRHDT and CDR2 FYEKMQ (reference sequence). The CDR3 coding sequence is TGTGCCACCGGGGGGCAAGAGACCCAGTACTTC. Its translation: CATGGQETQYF. The entire variable domain, with the rest obtained from reference TRBV13 and TRBJ2-5, is as follows: AAGVIQSPRHLIKEKRETATLKCYPIPRHDTVYWYQQGPGQDPQFLISFYEKMQSDKGSIPDRFSAQQFSDYHSELNMSSLELGDSALYFCATGGQETQYFGPGTRLLVL.

The chain is built from TRBV10-2 and TRBJ2-3; 10 positions agree with TRBD2. CDR3 length equals 16 residues. Trimming at V came to 3 bases and at J to 2 bases, leaving 5 bases not matched to a gene. Germline values: CDR1 WSHSY, CDR2 SAAADI. In DNA form, the CDR3 reads TGCGCCAGCAGTGACCCAGCGGGAGGGTTCACAGATACGCAGTATTTT. This encodes CASSDPAGGFTDTQYF.

J is TRBJ2-1 and V is TRBV7-3; a weak D match, TRBD1 (6 bases). Trimming pared 2 bases from V and 5 bases from J, leaving 13 bases between. This CDR3 has 15 residues. The germline gives CDR1 SGHTA, CDR2 FQGTGA. The CDR3 nucleotides are TGTGCCAGCAGCTTAGGGGGCGGGTGGAACAATGAGCAGTTCTTC. This gives the protein CASSLGGGWNNEQFF.

The sample holds one count of this clone. The V call is TRBV13, the J call TRBJ1-3; a possible D gene is TRBD1 (5 bases). The CDR3 has 14 amino acids. Between the trimmed V and J ends, which lost 6 bases and 3 bases, there was a span of 12 bases. CDR1 PRHDT and CDR2 FYEKMQ come from the germline V gene (reference sequence). CDR3 sequence (DNA): TGTGCCAGCAGGGGGCAGGCCCATGGAAACACCATATATTTT. It is translated as CASRGQAHGNTIYF.

The chain joins TRBV19 to TRBJ1-4; D unresolved. This CDR3 has 11 amino acids. Germline V gene lookup returns CDR1 LNHDA and CDR2 SQIVND (reference sequence). Between the trimmed V and J ends, which lost 3 bases and 7 bases, there was a span of 3 bases. The CDR3 DNA is TGTGCCAGTAGTATCGGTGAAAAACTGTTTTTT. Translated, it gives CASSIGEKLFF.

The gene calls are TRBV19 and TRBJ2-2; 11 positions match TRBD2. Per the germline V gene, CDR1 is LNHDA and CDR2 is SQIVND (reference sequence). V shed 2 bases and J 7 bases; nucleotides not matched to a gene: 9. This CDR3 is built from 17 residues. Written as DNA, the CDR3 is TGTGCCAGTAGTATATATTTTAGCGGGGGGGCCGGCGGGGAGCTGTTTTTT. It is translated as CASSIYFSGGAGGELFF. The variable domain in full, completed from reference TRBV19 and TRBJ2-2, reads DGGITQSPKYLFRKEGQNVTLSCEQNLNHDAMYWYRQDPGQGLRLIYYSQIVNDFQKGDIAEGYSVSREKKESFPLTVTSAQKNPTAFYLCASSIYFSGGAGGELFFGEGSRLTVL.

V and J are TRBV7-9 and TRBJ2-7; 8 bases agree with TRBD2. After removal of 3 bases from V and 3 bases from J, the junction contained 16 bases not matched to a gene. This CDR3 contains 18 residues. Germline-derived CDR1 and CDR2 are SEHNR and FQNEAQ (reference sequence). This CDR3 reads CASSFVSGMRSLGYEQYF. In DNA form, the CDR3 reads TGTGCCAGCAGCTTTGTTAGCGGGATGCGTTCCCTCGGCTACGAGCAGTACTTC.

This chain joins TRBV6-5 and TRBJ2-7; D remains unclear. The CDR3 has 13 residues. Trimming cost V 0 bases and J 5 bases, with 8 bases left between them. Germline loops: CDR1 MNHEY, CDR2 SVGAGI. Here the CDR3 reads CASSYSGRNEQYF. The CDR3 DNA sequence: TGTGCCAGCAGTTACTCAGGCAGGAACGAGCAGTACTTC.

The V gene is TRBV7-2, the J gene TRBJ2-1; TRBD2 is a possible D gene (6 bases). V was trimmed by 1 base and J by 4 bases, leaving 8 bases between them. The CDR3 has 14 amino acids. Germline lookup yields CDR1 SGHTA and CDR2 FQGNSA. CDR3 loop: CASSLGAGYNEQFF. The CDR3 DNA reads TGTGCCAGCAGCTTAGGGGCGGGGTACAATGAGCAGTTCTTC.

The J gene is TRBJ1-1, the V gene TRBV6-5, with TRBD1 matching 9 bases. CDR1 MNHEY and CDR2 SVGAGI come from the germline V gene. J gave up 5 bases and V 6 bases, and 7 bases lay outside the gene matches. The CDR3 runs to 14 residues. Here the CDR3 reads CASRAGTGNTEAFF. The CDR3 coding sequence is TGTGCCAGCAGAGCCGGGACAGGGAATACTGAAGCTTTCTTT.

This chain connects TRBV30 to TRBJ2-5, with 7 bases aligning to TRBD1. V gave up 2 bases and J gave up 4 bases; unmatched junction bases: 4. The CDR3 loop spans 13 amino acids. Germline V gives CDR1 GTSNPN, CDR2 SVGIG (reference sequence). The CDR3 coding sequence is TGTGCCTGGAGTTCAACAGGGGTAGAGACCCAGTACTTC. Protein: CAWSSTGVETQYF.

The CDR3 nucleotides are TGTGCCAGCAGTTCTAGGACAGGGAACACCGGGGAGCTGTTTTTT. Its protein is CASSSRTGNTGELFF. This chain connects TRBV27 to TRBJ2-2; 7 positions agree with TRBD1. V lost 4 bases and J lost 1; bases outside the gene matches: 3. The germline gives CDR1 MNHEY, CDR2 SMNVEV (reference sequence). CDR3 length equals 15 residues.

The chain is built from TRBV29-1 and TRBJ1-2; no clear D gene. Germline V gene lookup returns CDR1 SQVTM and CDR2 ANQGSEA. The CDR3 extends over 13 amino acids. The V end lost 1 base, the J end lost 1 base, and 7 bases lay between the germline ends. CDR3 loop: CSVEGASNYGYTF. The CDR3 DNA follows: TGCAGCGTTGAAGGGGCCAGTAACTATGGCTACACCTTC.

The chain links TRBV5-1 to TRBJ2-7, with TRBD1 as a possible D gene (6 bases). Germline CDR1 and CDR2: SGHRS and YFSETQ. The CDR3 runs to 15 residues. V lost 0 bases to trimming and J lost 4 bases, with 14 bases between them. The DNA for the CDR3 is TGCGCCAGCAGCTTGGGGCAGACAGGACTGTACGAGCAGTACTTC. Translation: CASSLGQTGLYEQYF.

J is TRBJ2-3 and V is TRBV9; the D gene is possibly TRBD2 (5 bases). This CDR3 has 15 amino acids. Looked up from germline, CDR1 is SGDLS and CDR2 is YYNGEE. V was clipped by 0 bases and J by 0 bases, with 8 bases between them. The CDR3 DNA reads as TGTGCCAGCAGCGTAGCCGCGGGTAGCACAGATACGCAGTATTTT. Translating it yields CASSVAAGSTDTQYF.

The chain recombines TRBV5-6 with TRBJ2-5; D remains unclear. Trimming removed 2 bases at V and 0 bases at J, with 8 bases between. This CDR3 has 14 residues. Germline CDR1 SGHDT, CDR2 YYEEEE. Written as DNA, the CDR3 is TGTGCCAGCAGCTTCGTCGGAAACCAAGAGACCCAGTACTTC. Residues: CASSFVGNQETQYF.

The chain is built from TRBV9 and TRBJ1-1, with 7 bases lining up with TRBD1. The CDR3 totals 13 residues. The junction had 4 bases not matched to a gene; V was cut back by 4 bases and J by 4 bases. Germline values: CDR1 SGDLS, CDR2 YYNGEE. The CDR3 here is CASSPGGVTEAFF. CDR3 bases: TGTGCCAGCAGCCCAGGGGGGGTCACTGAAGCTTTCTTT.

The chain uses TRBV5-4 and TRBJ2-3, with TRBD1 matching 7 bases. Germline values: CDR1 SGHNT, CDR2 YYREEE (reference sequence). The CDR3 sequence is 15 residues long. The V segment lost 0 bases and the J segment 1 base; nucleotides outside the gene matches: 2. The CDR3 DNA reads TGTGCCAGCAGCTTGGGACAGGGTGGCACAGATACGCAGTATTTT. Translating it yields CASSLGQGGTDTQYF.

The V and J genes are TRBV4-1 and TRBJ2-1; 12 nucleotides match TRBD1. Per germline, CDR1 MGHRA and CDR2 YSYEKL. The V gene end was trimmed by 2 bases and the J gene end by 8 bases; junction bases not matched to a gene: 7. This CDR3 comprises 16 residues. The CDR3 reads CASSQSPGQGAYEQFF. CDR3 nucleotides: TGCGCCAGCAGCCAAAGTCCGGGACAGGGGGCCTATGAGCAGTTCTTC.

This sequence joins TRBV5-4 and TRBJ2-1; D unresolved. CDR3 size: 12 residues. Germline V lookup: CDR1 SGHNT, CDR2 YYREEE (reference sequence). Between the trimmed V and J ends, which lost 5 bases and 7 bases, there was a span of 10 bases. This chain's CDR3 is CASRHAGNEQFF. CDR3 nucleotides: TGTGCCAGCAGACACGCTGGTAATGAGCAGTTCTTC.

V is TRBV6-5 and J is TRBJ2-1; D is undetermined. Trimming cost V 5 bases and J 5 bases, with 13 bases left between them. The CDR3 is 14 amino acids. Germline V gives CDR1 MNHEY, CDR2 SVGAGI. Written as DNA, the CDR3 is TGTGCCAGCAGTCCGTCTCTAGAGGACAATGAGCAGTTCTTC. Encoded protein: CASSPSLEDNEQFF.

V gene TRBV7-6 combines with J gene TRBJ1-1; possible D gene TRBD1, 6 bases. This CDR3 has 15 residues. Germline loops: CDR1 SGHVS, CDR2 FNYEAQ. The V gene lost 1 base and the J gene lost 2 bases, with 11 bases spanning the gap. The CDR3 is CASSLEPGANTEAFF. CDR3 bases: TGTGCCAGCAGCTTAGAGCCAGGGGCTAACACTGAAGCTTTCTTT.

The CDR3 here is CASTPGLAGATEQFF. CDR3 DNA: TGTGCCAGTACCCCGGGACTAGCGGGAGCCACTGAGCAGTTCTTC. The rearrangement uses TRBV19 and TRBJ2-1; 14 bases line up with TRBD2. CDR3 length: 15 amino acids. Looked up from germline, CDR1 is LNHDA and CDR2 is SQIVND (reference sequence). The V segment lost 7 bases and the J segment 9 bases; nucleotides outside the gene matches: 8.